This T cell receptor (beta chain) was identified in a study of cytotoxic CD8 clonotypes in ibrutinib-treated CLL (dated by TCRdb to about 2021). Looking at the study overall: The cohort included around 16 treatment-naive and 11 relapsed/refractory patients; about 18 were IGHV unmutated. Responses were partial in roughly 24 patients and complete in 2; after median about 63 months follow-up, about 14 stayed in remission and 12 progressed. Response samples were obtained after a median of approximately twelve months of treatment, with a range of about 6 to 36 months. On average, each sample yielded around 230,000 productive templates and tens of thousands of productive rearrangements. Longitudinal samples were available for about 30% of the 86 trial participants. Cryopreserved peripheral blood mononuclear cells were obtained before treatment, at response, and at either sustained remission or disease progression. Every sample from remission and from progressive disease was obtained while the patients were still on ibrutinib.

Results the study describes overall, beyond this receptor: Public clonotypes were found to be uncommon and were observed to contract or remain stable during treatment; the increase in clonality was shown to reflect expansion of private clonotypes at ibrutinib response. Clonality rose at ibrutinib response, remained stable during sustained remission, and dropped back toward baseline at progression. Baseline clonality was found to be higher than that of age-matched healthy donors and was strongly correlated with circulating CD8+ T-cell counts. Sustained-remission and progressing patients did not have matched sampling times, and lymph node repertoires were not examined.

The CDR3 spans 16 residues, from the cysteine through the phenylalanine. Solely the CDR3 DNA is kept, with 48 bases framed from the first base. From a lookup of the germline V gene (reference sequence), CDR1 and CDR2 are SGHNT and YYREEE. Trimming leaves V shorter by 1 base and J shorter by 0 bases, with the junction holding 0 bases beyond the gene matches. A word on this clone: What antigen it recognizes has not been identified. No base-level quality is on record; no much larger clone is a single base apart.

A MiSeq instrument was used for deep resolution sequencing, which targeted depths ranging from 1 in 1 million up to 1 in 200,000 T cells, with coverage averaging 10x for each clonotype. The immunoSEQ hsTCRB Kit was used to generate the TCR beta libraries. The original pipeline was this. Data were analyzed with ImmunoSEQ Data Assistant and ImmunoSEQ Analyzer, with V, D and J genes assigned per IMGT definitions. Clonality, which ranges from 0 to 1, was calculated as one minus the normalized Shannon entropy of productive rearrangement frequencies. Only overrepresented clonotypes making up at least 0.05% of the repertoire of each patient were included in the public clonotype analysis. Some 13 age-matched healthy donor repertoires from immuneACCESS served as clonality controls. Entries here come from immuneACCESS through TCRdb and include only in-frame sequences with V and J called. Some clones fail to appear in such tables; in the studies checked, an unresolved V gene covers under half of the shortfall, and the cause of the remainder is unknown. V, J and clone size derive from that table, while D and trimming were established from the DNA sequence. This sample has tens of thousands of clones in its table, and over 60% of those were observed once. 13% of the sample is taken by the ten largest.

What this sample's time point label stands for: 12 months on ibrutinib. For TCR beta library preparation, roughly 1.8 micrograms of genomic DNA was extracted from cryopreserved PBMCs. Longitudinal blood samples from CLL patients receiving ibrutinib monotherapy were subjected to high-throughput TCR beta sequencing. The patients took part in an open-label, single-center phase 2 trial of ibrutinib monotherapy. The clonotype was recovered from a human donor with chronic lymphocytic leukemia. This sample comprised PBMCs, obtained after 12 months of ibrutinib treatment. The sequence links TRBV5-4 to TRBJ2-2; 10 bases in the junction line up with TRBD2. The nucleotide sequence is given as TGTGCCAGCAGCTTGACTAGCGGGGCGAACACCGGGGAGCTGTTTTTT. It specifies CASSLTSGANTGELFF.